The 30 T cell receptor beta chains in this list originate from one sample, sequenced in a study of cytomegalovirus exposure and HLA in healthy donors. The PCR made use of 60 Vbeta and 13 Jbeta primers. Here immunoSEQ multiplex PCR was the method, and the copy in TCRdb shows in-frame clones only, minus some. The sample lists some 130,000 clones, about 64% occurring once. What was sequenced was PBMCs. The receptors were sampled from a middle-aged woman in good health and CMV-seronegative.

In its sample, this clone was seen a few times. This sequence joins TRBV2 and TRBJ2-2; TRBD1 might be the D (6 bases). The CDR3 is 15 amino acids. The V end lost 5 bases, the J end lost 3 bases, and 13 bases lay between the germline ends. In germline, CDR1 is SNHLY, CDR2 FYNNEI. The chain's CDR3 is CASSPQNRDTGELFF. CDR3 DNA: TGTGCCAGCAGTCCACAAAACAGGGACACCGGGGAGCTGTTTTTT.

The chain links TRBV27 to TRBJ2-3; 7 bases are shared with TRBD2. This CDR3 is 15 amino acids long. Trimming removed 4 bases from V and 6 bases from J; junction bases left unmatched: 10. Germline loops: CDR1 MNHEY, CDR2 SMNVEV (reference sequence). DNA for the CDR3: TGTGCCAGCAGTTCATTCACTAGCGCCTCGGATACGCAGTATTTT. It is translated as CASSSFTSASDTQYF.

The rearrangement links TRBV5-6 to TRBJ2-1; 12 bases fit TRBD2. Germline lookup yields CDR1 SGHDT and CDR2 YYEEEE. Trimming at V came to 2 bases and at J to 0 bases, leaving 9 bases not matched to a gene. CDR3 length: 19 amino acids. Here the CDR3 reads CASSFVALAGGSSYNEQFF. The CDR3 DNA reads TGTGCCAGCAGCTTTGTTGCCCTAGCGGGGGGGAGCTCCTACAATGAGCAGTTCTTC.

The J gene is TRBJ1-2, the V gene TRBV4-3; TRBD1 agrees at 8 bases. The ends lost 0 bases at V and 8 bases at J; junction bases unmatched: 8. The CDR3 length is 15 residues. Germline lookup yields CDR1 LGHNA and CDR2 YSLEER. CDR3 residues: CASSQDQSGGMGYTF. DNA of the CDR3: TGCGCCAGCAGCCAAGATCAGTCAGGGGGCATGGGCTACACCTTC.

This clone was found a few times. The chain carries TRBV9 and TRBJ2-5, with D tentatively TRBD2 (7 bases). In germline, CDR1 is SGDLS, CDR2 YYNGEE. V shed 3 bases and J shed 3 bases, with 15 bases lying between them. The CDR3 contains 15 residues. CDR3 amino acids: CASSGRGRTEETQYF. The CDR3 nucleotides read TGTGCCAGCAGCGGGCGGGGGCGTACAGAAGAGACCCAGTACTTC.

This chain joins TRBV7-3 and TRBJ1-1; D unresolved. The CDR3 runs to 13 residues. Looked up from germline, CDR1 is SGHTA and CDR2 is FQGTGA. With 5 bases removed from V and 2 bases from J, the gap between germline ends came to 9 bases. The CDR3 reads CASSRDTNTEAFF. Written as DNA, the CDR3 is TGTGCCAGCAGCCGCGACACAAACACTGAAGCTTTCTTT.

The chain links TRBV10-1 to TRBJ2-5, with 7 bases matching TRBD1. The germline V gene has CDR1 WNHNN and CDR2 SYGVQD (reference sequence). Germline trimming cut 5 bases from V and 4 bases from J; bases unmatched to any gene: 7. CDR3 length: 14 residues. The CDR3 loop is CASSQGTALETQYF. DNA of the CDR3: TGCGCCAGCAGTCAGGGGACAGCGTTAGAGACCCAGTACTTC.

Only a few counts were recorded for this clone. The V call is TRBV30, the J call TRBJ1-3; perhaps TRBD1 as D (5 bases). CDR3 size: 14 residues. Trimming removed 4 bases from V and 2 bases from J, with 12 bases in between. Germline-derived CDR1 and CDR2 are GTSNPN and SVGIG (reference sequence). CDR3 sequence: CAWTGGGTGNTIYF. The CDR3 DNA follows: TGTGCCTGGACTGGGGGGGGGACTGGAAACACCATATATTTT.

The chain carries TRBV5-4 and TRBJ2-1, with a tentative D call TRBD1 (6 bases). Germline CDR1 reads SGHNT; CDR2 reads YYREEE (reference sequence). The CDR3 is made up of 14 amino acids. Trimming removed 1 base at V and 6 bases at J, with 11 bases between. In DNA form, the CDR3 reads TGTGCCAGCAGCTTGAGAGGACAGAGCAATGAGCAGTTCTTC. Protein product: CASSLRGQSNEQFF.

The chain uses TRBV4-1 and TRBJ1-4; D ambiguous. This CDR3 is 15 amino acids long. Germline CDR1 and CDR2: MGHRA and YSYEKL. Trimming shortened V by 4 bases and J by 0 bases, and 9 bases separated the two germline ends. DNA of the CDR3: TGCGCCAGCAGCCTAACAGAAACAACTAATGAAAAACTGTTTTTT. Protein: CASSLTETTNEKLFF.

This clone showed up just a few times. The chain uses TRBV5-5 and TRBJ1-2; 8 bases are a match to TRBD1. J gave up 4 bases and V 3 bases, and 5 bases lay outside the gene matches. The germline gives CDR1 SGHKS, CDR2 YYEKEE (reference sequence). The CDR3 length is 14 residues. In DNA form, the CDR3 reads TGTGCCAGCAGCTCCGGGACAGGTCCCTATGGCTACACCTTC. Its translation is CASSSGTGPYGYTF.

The sample holds one count of this clone. This chain uses TRBV29-1 with TRBJ2-5; tentative D call: TRBD2 (5 bases). The ends were cut back, 4 bases at V and 4 bases at J, with 10 bases in the middle. The germline CDR1 and CDR2 sequences are SQVTM and ANQGSEA. The CDR3 has 12 residues. CDR3 residues: CSVGAGGETQYF. CDR3 in DNA: TGCAGCGTTGGAGCCGGAGGAGAGACCCAGTACTTC.

In its sample, this clone was seen a few times. The chain has TRBV29-1 and TRBJ2-7, with TRBD1 matching over 10 bases. This CDR3 is 14 amino acids long. The trim removed 3 bases at V and 0 bases at J, leaving 2 bases unmatched. Germline V gene sequence: CDR1 SQVTM, CDR2 ANQGSEA. CDR3 sequence: CSVEGQGSSYEQYF. CDR3 nucleotide sequence: TGCAGCGTTGAGGGACAGGGGAGCTCCTACGAGCAGTACTTC.

The rearrangement links TRBV6-1 to TRBJ2-3; tentatively, D is TRBD2 (6 bases). CDR1 and CDR2 from the germline V gene are MNHNS and SASEGT. There are 14 residues in the CDR3. V gave up 6 bases and J gave up 0 bases, with 10 bases separating them. The CDR3 DNA reads TGTGCCAGCAGCACGGCGGGGAGCACAGATACGCAGTATTTT. This encodes CASSTAGSTDTQYF.

This chain joins TRBV7-9 and TRBJ2-1, with 10 bases lining up with TRBD2. V shed 4 bases, J shed 7 bases, and the junction held 7 bases outside the gene matches. The germline V gene has CDR1 SEHNR and CDR2 FQNEAQ (reference sequence). The CDR3 spans 15 residues. The CDR3 DNA follows: TGTGCCAGCAGCTCAAGCCTAGCGGGGGTAAATGAGCAGTTCTTC. Protein sequence: CASSSSLAGVNEQFF.

This rearrangement joins TRBV18 to TRBJ1-5; 8 bases fit TRBD1. Germline assignment: CDR1 KGHSH and CDR2 LQKENI. V shed 1 base, J shed 6 bases, and the junction held 5 bases outside the gene matches. The CDR3 is made up of 15 amino acids. CDR3 nucleotides: TGTGCCAGCTCACCACGGGCAGGGGGCTCTCAGCCCCAGCATTTT. Its protein is CASSPRAGGSQPQHF.

The chain is built from TRBV2 and TRBJ1-5; D remains unclear. V was shortened by 7 bases and J by 0 bases, with 10 bases between the two germline ends. The CDR3 length is 14 residues. Germline values: CDR1 SNHLY, CDR2 FYNNEI. CDR3 nucleotides: TGTGCCAGCATGATGAGTAATAGCAATCAGCCCCAGCATTTT. Translated: CASMMSNSNQPQHF.

The chain carries TRBV5-1 and TRBJ2-5; TRBD1 agrees at 12 bases. CDR3 length: 13 residues. Looked up from germline, CDR1 is SGHRS and CDR2 is YFSETQ. For the CDR3, the DNA is TGCGCAGGACGGGACAGGGGGCTGGAGACCCAGTACTTC. Translating gives CAGRDRGLETQYF.

The CDR3 bases are TGTGCCAGCAGCTTGGCGGGGGGGAAGGGAGATACGCAGTATTTT. This translates into CASSLAGGKGDTQYF. This chain links TRBV7-2 with TRBJ2-3; 9 nucleotides match TRBD2. V shed 3 bases and J 5 bases; nucleotides not matched to a gene: 6. CDR3 length equals 15 residues. Germline V gene lookup returns CDR1 SGHTA and CDR2 FQGNSA.

This sequence joins TRBV7-9 and TRBJ2-3; 9 positions agree with TRBD2. Germline V gene lookup returns CDR1 SEHNR and CDR2 FQNEAQ (reference sequence). The CDR3 consists of 14 residues. The V segment lost 4 bases and the J segment 5 bases; nucleotides outside the gene matches: 4. The CDR3 DNA sequence: TGTGCCAGCAGCTCGGGACTAGCAGGAGATACGCAGTATTTT. Its translation: CASSSGLAGDTQYF.

The CDR3 here is CASRGEGQPQHF. The CDR3 DNA reads as TGTGCCAGCAGAGGGGAGGGTCAGCCCCAGCATTTT. The chain employs TRBV2 and TRBJ1-5, with D tentatively TRBD1 (5 bases). With 6 bases removed from V and 6 bases from J, the gap between germline ends came to 9 bases. Germline CDR1 and CDR2: SNHLY and FYNNEI. The CDR3 is made up of 12 amino acids.

The chain carries TRBV27 and TRBJ2-7; 10 positions agree with TRBD1. Germline V gene sequence: CDR1 MNHEY, CDR2 SMNVEV (reference sequence). This CDR3 has 15 amino acids. J gave up 3 bases and V 6 bases, and 8 bases lay outside the gene matches. Here the CDR3 reads CASRQPGQGIYEQYF. In nucleotides, the CDR3 is TGTGCCAGCAGACAACCGGGACAGGGGATCTACGAGCAGTACTTC.

The chain joins TRBV27 to TRBJ1-1; D is uncertain. The germline CDR1 and CDR2 sequences are MNHEY and SMNVEV (reference sequence). The V end was cut by 6 bases, the J end by 5 bases, with 13 bases between. The CDR3 totals 13 residues. CDR3 in DNA: TGTGCCAGCAGGAGAGGCCGTGGGACTGAAGCTTTCTTT. This translates into CASRRGRGTEAFF.

The gene calls are TRBV10-2 and TRBJ2-5, with D possibly matching TRBD2 (5 bases). Germline CDR1 and CDR2: WSHSY and SAAADI. This CDR3 is built from 12 residues. V shed 4 bases and J shed 8 bases, with 11 bases lying between them. CDR3 DNA: TGCGCCAGCAGTGGTGAGGGCCCAACCCAGTACTTC. Its translation: CASSGEGPTQYF.

V is TRBV28 and J is TRBJ2-1; TRBD1 matches at 7 bases. The CDR3 extends over 13 amino acids. Germline V gene data show CDR1 as MDHEN and CDR2 as SYDVKM. Germline trimming cut 7 bases from V and 9 bases from J; bases unmatched to any gene: 9. The CDR3 DNA sequence: TGTGCCAGCAACAGGGGAGATAAGAGTGAGCAGTTCTTC. Amino acids: CASNRGDKSEQFF.

V and J are TRBV10-3 and TRBJ2-7, with 10 bases matching TRBD1. The germline CDR1 and CDR2 sequences are ENHRY and SYGVKD. The ends lost 6 bases at V and 3 bases at J; junction bases unmatched: 5. This CDR3 has 14 amino acids. Here the CDR3 DNA reads TGTGCCATCAGAGCTAGGGACAGGGGCTACGAGCAGTACTTC. Residues: CAIRARDRGYEQYF.

The chain combines TRBV6-1 with TRBJ2-1, with 7 bases matching TRBD2. Germline CDR1 reads MNHNS; CDR2 reads SASEGT. The junction had 4 bases not matched to a gene; V was cut back by 6 bases and J by 5 bases. The CDR3 is 13 amino acids. Written as DNA, the CDR3 is TGTGCCAGCAGACCGACTAGCCACAATGAGCAGTTCTTC. Translation gives CASRPTSHNEQFF.

J is TRBJ1-1 and V is TRBV2; 9 bases match TRBD1. The length of the CDR3 is 13 residues. Germline trimming cut 5 bases from V and 10 bases from J; bases unmatched to any gene: 8. Looked up from germline, CDR1 is SNHLY and CDR2 is FYNNEI. The CDR3 nucleotides are TGTGCCAGCAGTCAAGGACAGGGGCGAGGAGCTTTCTTT. Amino acid sequence: CASSQGQGRGAFF.

The chain recombines TRBV5-6 with TRBJ1-2; the D is unclear. With 0 bases removed from V and 2 bases from J, the gap between germline ends came to 14 bases. The CDR3 is 16 amino acids. Looked up from germline, CDR1 is SGHDT and CDR2 is YYEEEE. CDR3 loop: CASSLAGVRENYGYTF. In DNA form, the CDR3 reads TGTGCCAGCAGCTTGGCCGGTGTTCGAGAGAACTATGGCTACACCTTC.

The chain employs TRBV9 and TRBJ2-7; D ambiguous. V was clipped by 0 bases and J by 3 bases, with 10 bases between them. The CDR3 runs to 14 residues. The V gene's germline CDR1 is SGDLS and CDR2 YYNGEE. CDR3 DNA: TGTGCCAGCAGCGTAGAGGCAGGTGGCTACGAGCAGTACTTC. Translating it yields CASSVEAGGYEQYF.